Following are 20 T cell receptor beta chains from one sample sequenced in a study of blood T cells in healthy people across ages (dated by TCRdb to the mid-2010s). The library was generated by 5' RACE. TCRdb shows the sequencer as Illumina HiSeq 2500. A second PCR of about 6 to 12 cycles was performed with a sample-barcoded 5' primer and a J-beta primer mix. TCRdb cleaned the public reads at Q25 with fastp, built clones with MiXCR and kept in-frame beta chains. Entries that share a CDR3 protein sequence are merged under the most common genes and DNA. The sample yields over a million distinct CDR3 sequences; 40% to 50% were counted once. The ten most abundant clones make up approximately 20% of the sample. The material sequenced was blood. The receptors stem from a woman aged 60-75 years in good health.

V is TRBV7-2 and J is TRBJ2-3, with 9 bases fitting TRBD2. After removal of 8 bases from V and 5 bases from J, the junction contained 11 bases not matched to a gene. Germline assignment: CDR1 SGHTA and CDR2 FQGNSA. This CDR3 comprises 15 residues. In DNA, the CDR3 is TGTGCCAGCGCCCTCGCGGGAGGGGGCTTAGATACGCAGTATTTT. The encoded protein is CASALAGGGLDTQYF.

The table lists this clonotype with a few counts. The chain uses TRBV5-5 and TRBJ2-4; no clear D. Near its end, the DNA agrees better with TRBJ2-7, so the J call may be wrong. The germline V gene has CDR1 SGHKS and CDR2 YYEKEE (reference sequence). The length of the CDR3 is 12 residues. CDR3 amino acids: CASSLPQTEQYF. Written as DNA, the CDR3 is TGTGCCAGCAGCTTGCCACAGACCGAGCAGTACTTC.

The chain joins TRBV25-1 to TRBJ2-7; D is possibly TRBD2 (5 bases). This CDR3 contains 18 residues. Germline V gene data show CDR1 as MGHDK and CDR2 as SYGVNS. V lost 3 bases, J lost 1 base, and 22 bases lay in between. The CDR3 reads CASSDVSLEPGRSYEQYF. In DNA form, the CDR3 reads TGTGCCAGCAGTGATGTATCCCTGGAACCGGGGAGATCCTACGAGCAGTACTTC.

The table lists this clonotype with a few counts. V gene TRBV12-3 or TRBV12-4 combines with J gene TRBJ2-3; 8 nucleotides align to TRBD1. The CDR3 consists of 15 residues. The V segment lost 7 bases and the J segment 3 bases; nucleotides outside the gene matches: 9. Here the CDR3 DNA reads TGTGCCAGCACGGATGACAGGGGCGCAACAGATACGCAGTATTTT. Translating it yields CASTDDRGATDTQYF.

The chain combines TRBV27 with TRBJ2-3; 7 bases are a match to TRBD1. Losses at the gene ends were 4 bases for V and 10 bases for J; bases not matched to a gene: 8. The CDR3 length is 13 residues. Germline values: CDR1 MNHEY, CDR2 SMNVEV (reference sequence). The CDR3 protein is CASSWETGMSQYF. The CDR3 DNA reads TGTGCCAGCAGTTGGGAGACAGGGATGTCGCAGTATTTT.

This rearrangement joins TRBV12-3 or TRBV12-4 to TRBJ2-3; 13 nucleotides line up with TRBD2. V lost 5 bases, J lost 3 bases, and 8 bases stayed unmatched. This CDR3 contains 17 residues. The CDR3 DNA reads TGTGCCAGCAGTCGCCACGGGACTAGCGGGAAAACAGATACGCAGTATTTT. Protein sequence: CASSRHGTSGKTDTQYF.

J is TRBJ2-1 and V is TRBV5-1; D might be TRBD2 (6 bases). Trimming took off 0 bases at V and 8 bases at J, with 9 bases between the two ends. The CDR3 has 13 amino acids. Germline lookup yields CDR1 SGHRS and CDR2 YFSETQ. CDR3 residues: CASSLGGEDEQFF. The CDR3 coding sequence is TGCGCCAGCAGCTTGGGAGGGGAGGATGAGCAGTTCTTC.

This clonotype has only a few counts. The CDR3 sequence: CASSGITPGGNEQYF. The CDR3 DNA sequence: TGTGCCAGCAGTGGGATTACTCCGGGTGGGAACGAGCAGTACTTC. The chain employs TRBV2 and TRBJ2-7; D ambiguous. CDR3 length: 15 residues. The V gene lost 4 bases and the J gene lost 5 bases, with 18 bases spanning the gap. Germline V CDR1 and CDR2: SNHLY, FYNNEI. Drawing the rest from reference TRBV2 and TRBJ2-7, the complete variable domain is EPEVTQTPSHQVTQMGQEVILRCVPISNHLYFYWYRQILGQKVEFLVSFYNNEISEKSEIFDDQFSVERPDGSNFTLKIRSTKLEDSAMYFCASSGITPGGNEQYFGPGTRLTVT.

The rearrangement links TRBV6-5 to TRBJ1-2; 10 nucleotides line up with TRBD1. V lost 2 bases, J lost 7 bases, and 7 bases stayed unmatched. The CDR3 has 15 residues. CDR1 and CDR2 (germline): MNHEY, SVGAGI. CDR3: CASSYPGTGVAGYTF. In DNA form, the CDR3 reads TGTGCCAGCAGTTACCCCGGGACAGGGGTAGCTGGCTACACCTTC.

V gene TRBV12-3 or TRBV12-4 combines with J gene TRBJ2-1; a weak D match, TRBD2 (7 bases). The CDR3 has 18 amino acids. The V gene lost 0 bases and the J gene lost 3 bases, with 18 bases spanning the gap. The CDR3 DNA reads as TGTGCCAGCAGTTTAGCTCAGGCGGGGGCGTCCTTCTACAATGAGCAGTTCTTC. Translating it yields CASSLAQAGASFYNEQFF.

The V gene is TRBV6-6, the J gene TRBJ1-6; D is uncertain. In germline, CDR1 is MNHNY, CDR2 SVGAGI (reference sequence). This CDR3 contains 15 residues. Trimming removed 2 bases from V and 10 bases from J, with 15 bases in between. Here the CDR3 reads CASSYGNSLGSPLHF. The CDR3 DNA follows: TGTGCCAGCAGTTACGGGAACAGTTTAGGGTCACCCCTCCACTTT.

This clonotype has just a few counts. In nucleotides, the CDR3 is TGTGCCAGCAGCTCCTTCGGGGGGACCTACAATGAGCAGTTCTTC. Its translation is CASSSFGGTYNEQFF. This chain connects TRBV7-9 to TRBJ2-1; 7 positions agree with TRBD2. Germline trimming cut 4 bases from V and 2 bases from J; bases unmatched to any gene: 5. Looked up from germline, CDR1 is SEHNR and CDR2 is FQNEAQ (reference sequence). The CDR3 extends over 15 amino acids.

The chain is built from TRBV20-1 and TRBJ2-4, with 7 bases fitting TRBD1. Germline lookup yields CDR1 DFQATT and CDR2 SNEGSKA (reference sequence). Trimming took 4 bases from V and 7 from J; bases not matched to a gene: 4. There are 12 residues in the CDR3. CDR3 coding DNA: TGCAGTGCTATGACAGGGCCGAACATTCAGTACTTC. Translating it yields CSAMTGPNIQYF.

This clonotype was counted a few times. The chain is built from TRBV4-1 and TRBJ2-4; no clear D gene. Matching the DNA end better, TRBJ2-7 makes the J call doubtful. Per germline, CDR1 MGHRA and CDR2 YSYEKL. CDR3 size: 13 residues. The CDR3 DNA reads TGCGCCAGCAGCGGTAGGGTTACTGACGAGCAGTACTTC. Its protein is CASSGRVTDEQYF.

The DNA for the CDR3 is TGTGCCAGTACGAAAGGGGATGGCTACACCTTC. Amino acids: CASTKGDGYTF. V gene TRBV19 combines with J gene TRBJ1-2; the D gene is possibly TRBD1 (5 bases). Germline assignment: CDR1 LNHDA and CDR2 SQIVND (reference sequence). V was clipped by 7 bases and J by 6 bases, with 9 bases between them. The CDR3 runs to 11 residues.

This clonotype came up many times. The chain is built from TRBV29-1 and TRBJ2-6; D gene uncertain. Germline V CDR1 and CDR2: SQVTM, ANQGSEA. Trimming took 4 bases from V and 0 from J, leaving 7 bases between them. CDR3 length: 14 residues. CDR3 protein: CSVARSSGANVLTF. CDR3 DNA: TGCAGCGTTGCTAGGAGCTCTGGGGCCAACGTCCTGACTTTC.

The chain links TRBV15 to TRBJ2-7; perhaps TRBD1 as D (6 bases). Germline V gene data show CDR1 as LNHNV and CDR2 as YYDKDF (reference sequence). V was clipped by 1 base and J by 5 bases, with 15 bases between them. CDR3 length: 15 amino acids. The DNA of the CDR3 is TGTGCCACCAGCAGAGCCGGGTCAGGGGACAACGAGCAGTACTTC. This translates into CATSRAGSGDNEQYF.

V and J are TRBV20-1 and TRBJ1-6, with 8 bases identical to TRBD1. Trimming cost V 1 base and J 9 bases; bases outside gene matches: 5. The CDR3 contains 14 residues. Germline values: CDR1 DFQATT, CDR2 SNEGSKA (reference sequence). CDR3: CSARAAGGSSPLHF. CDR3 coding DNA: TGCAGTGCTAGAGCCGCAGGGGGCAGTTCACCCCTCCACTTT.

This clonotype was observed a handful of times. V is TRBV5-5 and J is TRBJ2-1, with a weak D call TRBD2 (5 bases). CDR1 is SGHKS, CDR2 YYEKEE, per germline (reference sequence). Trimming removed 4 bases from V and 2 bases from J, with 13 bases in between. The CDR3 is 15 residues long. The CDR3 DNA reads TGTGCCAGCAGCCCCGGACTGTCGACCTACAATGAGCAGTTCTTC. Translated, it gives CASSPGLSTYNEQFF.

The V and J genes are TRBV6-2 or TRBV6-3 and TRBJ1-1, with D perhaps TRBD1 (6 bases). V was clipped by 7 bases and J by 6 bases, with 18 bases between them. The CDR3 totals 14 residues. Germline V gene data show CDR1 as MNHEY and CDR2 as SVGEGT. CDR3 residues: CASIAKGGGAEAFF. CDR3 nucleotides: TGTGCCAGCATTGCAAAGGGGGGCGGGGCTGAAGCTTTCTTT.